This T cell receptor (beta chain) was captured by sequencing in a study of identical twins. General study findings and limits: Model-predicted out-of-frame TCR alpha sharing fell below observed values in monozygotic twins. Sharing of beta out-of-frame sequences by twins showed a weaker excess.

As for this clonotype: Its target is not known.

V lost 5 bases and J 7 bases, leaving 12 bases between the germline ends. CDR3 length: 12 amino acids. The germline CDR1 and CDR2 sequences are DFQATT and SNEGSKA (reference sequence). A universal primer site arose from template switching, and cDNA bore unique molecular identifiers. TCRdb itself ran the 5' RACE reads through MiXCR, one entry per CDR3 protein. The sample has 250,000 to 300,000 distinct CDR3 sequences, more than 8% seen once. Another study also made use of these data, one on yellow fever vaccine responses in identical twins.

The sequenced sample consisted of CD8+ T cells sorted from blood. The receptor's source is a woman between 18 and 29 years old in good health. The rearrangement uses TRBV20-1 and TRBJ1-5; D is uncertain. CDR3 loop: CSAGVFGQPQHF. The CDR3, as DNA: TGCAGTGCTGGGGTGTTTGGGCAGCCCCAGCATTTT.